Given below is one T cell receptor beta chain in context. Authors' data handling: Amplification from reference gene primers served as the basis for estimated nucleated cell counts. Measured with immunoSEQ multiplex PCR; TCRdb has only the in-frame clones, and not every one. For V, J and clone size, that table is used; D and trimming come from the DNA. In the table there are about 110,000 clones, 84% of which are singletons. This specimen comes from a study of blood T cell repertoires in COVID-19. Study in general: Samples taken during acute and convalescent COVID-19 were collected in the United States, Italy and Spain. Sources were T cells, B-cell-depleted T cells, or PBMCs; the material itself was cDNA or gDNA.

This receptor was taken from a human donor in a cohort sampled during active COVID-19. Input material: peripheral blood.

The CDR3, as DNA: TGTGCCAGCAGTGTTGGCGGGGGCCAGAGATATGGCTACACCTTC. It specifies CASSVGGGQRYGYTF. The J gene is TRBJ1-2, the V gene TRBV2, with a weak D call TRBD1 (6 bases). V was clipped by 4 bases and J by 5 bases, with 17 bases between them. CDR1 is SNHLY and CDR2 is FYNNEI in the germline V gene. The CDR3 length is 15 residues.